This T cell receptor (beta chain) was found in a study of blood T cell repertoires in COVID-19. CDR1 is SGHVS, CDR2 FQNEAQ, per germline. This CDR3 is 14 amino acids long. Trimming removed 3 bases from V and 2 bases from J; junction bases left unmatched: 4. Measured with immunoSEQ multiplex PCR; TCRdb has only the in-frame clones, and not every one. The sample lists roughly 87,000 clones, around 87% occurring once. The specimen sequenced was peripheral blood. The receptor's source is a middle-aged man with acute or convalescent COVID-19. V and J are TRBV7-8 and TRBJ2-7, with 7 bases matching TRBD1. The CDR3 sequence: CASSFGQETYEQYF. The CDR3 DNA reads TGTGCCAGCAGCTTTGGACAGGAGACCTACGAGCAGTACTTC.